A single sample is the source of the 26 T cell receptor beta chains below, sequenced in a study of T cell responses to AZD1222 COVID-19 vaccine. Generated by immunoSEQ multiplex PCR, the TCRdb table keeps only in-frame clones and is missing some. The sample holds 85,000 to 130,000 clones; 85% to 90% are singletons and the top ten take 16%. The sample here was peripheral blood, taken on day 0 of AZD1222 vaccination. These receptors were obtained from an adult in good health.

The chain couples TRBV6-5 to TRBJ2-7; no definite D call. Germline V gives CDR1 MNHEY, CDR2 SVGAGI. Trimming removed 0 bases from V and 2 bases from J, with 11 bases in between. The CDR3 loop spans 15 amino acids. The CDR3, as DNA: TGTGCCAGCAGTTACTCAATAGGGTCCCCCTACGAGCAGTACTTC. Translation gives CASSYSIGSPYEQYF.

This clone appeared once. This chain uses TRBV19 with TRBJ1-5, with D possibly being TRBD1 (5 bases). Germline V lookup: CDR1 LNHDA, CDR2 SQIVND (reference sequence). The CDR3 covers 16 residues. Trimming pared 7 bases from V and 2 bases from J, leaving 18 bases between. CDR3 region: CASTTGPRRGNQPQHF. In DNA form, the CDR3 reads TGTGCCAGTACCACGGGACCTCGAAGGGGCAATCAGCCCCAGCATTTT.

The V and J genes are TRBV5-1 and TRBJ1-2; D is uncertain. Germline CDR1 reads SGHRS; CDR2 reads YFSETQ. The germline V and J ends were trimmed by 0 bases and 4 bases, with 13 bases remaining between them. The CDR3 spans 15 residues. The chain's CDR3 is CASSLAGQTGYGYTF. The DNA for the CDR3 is TGCGCCAGCAGCTTGGCGGGCCAGACCGGCTATGGCTACACCTTC.

This chain connects TRBV7-9 to TRBJ2-2; D is undetermined. Germline V gene data show CDR1 as SEHNR and CDR2 as FQNEAQ (reference sequence). V was cut by 5 bases and J by 7 bases, with 11 bases left in between. This CDR3 is 13 amino acids long. As DNA, the CDR3 is TGTGCCAGCAGCCGGCAGATCGGCGGGGAGCTGTTTTTT. Amino acids: CASSRQIGGELFF.

V is TRBV19 and J is TRBJ2-7; possibly TRBD1 or TRBD2 for D (6 bases each). Germline CDR1 reads LNHDA; CDR2 reads SQIVND (reference sequence). Trimming pared 6 bases from V and 3 bases from J, leaving 18 bases between. CDR3 length: 15 residues. In nucleotides, the CDR3 is TGTGCCAGTAGGAGGGGGGACGTGGGGCACTACGAGCAGTACTTC. Translation: CASRRGDVGHYEQYF.

The V and J genes are TRBV2 and TRBJ1-2, with TRBD1 as a possible D gene (5 bases). The CDR3 totals 15 residues. V lost 4 bases to trimming and J lost 7 bases, with 19 bases between them. In germline, CDR1 is SNHLY, CDR2 FYNNEI. The CDR3 region is CASSVQTVLSSGYTF. The CDR3 bases are TGTGCCAGCAGTGTTCAGACAGTTCTCTCGAGTGGCTACACCTTC.

The chain is built from TRBV11-1 and TRBJ1-1, with D possibly matching TRBD1 (5 bases). V was clipped by 5 bases and J by 2 bases, with 9 bases between them. This CDR3 has 13 residues. Germline CDR1 SGHAT, CDR2 FQDESV (reference sequence). CDR3 in amino acids: CASSRQTNTEAFF. The CDR3 DNA sequence: TGTGCCAGCAGCCGACAGACCAACACTGAAGCTTTCTTT.

The chain carries TRBV3-1 (or the pseudogene TRBV3-2) and TRBJ1-1; tentatively, D is TRBD1 (5 bases). CDR1 is LGHDT and CDR2 is YNNKEL in the germline V gene (reference sequence). The V end was cut by 3 bases, the J end by 4 bases, with 15 bases between. The CDR3 has 15 amino acids. The CDR3 DNA sequence: TGTGCCAGCAGCCAGGTTTCAGGGCAGAGCACTGAAGCTTTCTTT. Translating gives CASSQVSGQSTEAFF.

The V call is TRBV12-3 or TRBV12-4, the J call TRBJ1-2; D remains unclear. V dropped 8 bases and J dropped 7 bases, with 14 bases sitting between them. The length of the CDR3 is 12 residues. This chain's CDR3 is CASGYPIGGYTF. The CDR3, as DNA: TGTGCCAGCGGATATCCGATTGGTGGCTACACCTTC.

The genes are TRBV11-3 and TRBJ2-1, with 11 bases aligning to TRBD1. V lost 5 bases to trimming and J lost 6 bases; unmatched junction nucleotides: 6. CDR3 length: 15 amino acids. Germline CDR1 and CDR2: SGHNT and YENEEA. The CDR3 loop is CASSPGTGGSNEQFF. The CDR3 DNA reads as TGTGCCAGCAGCCCGGGGACAGGGGGAAGCAATGAGCAGTTCTTC.

The chain couples TRBV28 to TRBJ1-1; 11 positions agree with TRBD1. V dropped 3 bases and J dropped 5; count of bases not matched to a gene: 8. The CDR3 is made up of 16 amino acids. Per the germline V gene, CDR1 is MDHEN and CDR2 is SYDVKM. The CDR3 DNA reads as TGTGCCAGCAGTTTTACGGGACAGGGGGAGGCTACTGAAGCTTTCTTT. Residues: CASSFTGQGEATEAFF.

The chain joins TRBV12-3 or TRBV12-4 to TRBJ2-5, with D possibly called TRBD1 or TRBD2 (5 bases each). Trimming shortened V by 3 bases and J by 4 bases, and 6 bases separated the two germline ends. CDR3 length: 12 amino acids. CDR3: CASSFGGETQYF. DNA of the CDR3: TGTGCCAGCAGTTTTGGGGGAGAGACCCAGTACTTC.

The chain uses TRBV5-1 and TRBJ2-2; 8 nucleotides line up with TRBD2. The CDR3 covers 16 residues. V trimming: 0 bases; J trimming: 7 bases; junction bases outside the gene matches: 8. Germline V lookup: CDR1 SGHRS, CDR2 YFSETQ. CDR3 sequence reads: CASSLVSAGDNGELFF. The CDR3, as DNA: TGCGCCAGCAGCTTGGTCTCAGCGGGAGATAACGGGGAGCTGTTTTTT.

This clone showed up just once. This chain joins TRBV29-1 and TRBJ2-3; D might be TRBD2 (6 bases). The CDR3 sequence is 13 residues long. Germline V lookup: CDR1 SQVTM, CDR2 ANQGSEA. The ends were cut back, 2 bases at V and 13 bases at J, with 19 bases in the middle. The CDR3 nucleotides read TGCAGCGTTGAACCTCCGGGGGACGCCCCAGAGTATTTT. Its translation is CSVEPPGDAPEYF.

The J gene is TRBJ2-1, the V gene TRBV11-3; D not resolved. The CDR3 runs 14 residues. The germline gives CDR1 SGHNT, CDR2 YENEEA. The ends were cut back, 0 bases at V and 6 bases at J, with 9 bases in the middle. CDR3: CASSLDQATNEQFF. CDR3 nucleotides: TGTGCCAGCAGCTTAGACCAGGCCACCAATGAGCAGTTCTTC.

The chain is built from TRBV29-1 and TRBJ1-1; D not certain. V shed 5 bases and J shed 1 base, with 11 bases lying between them. CDR1 and CDR2 from the germline V gene are SQVTM and ANQGSEA. This CDR3 contains 13 residues. CDR3 residues: CSVNLHRNTEAFF. CDR3 nucleotides: TGCAGCGTTAATCTACACCGGAACACTGAAGCTTTCTTT. The full variable domain, completed using reference TRBV29-1 and TRBJ1-1, is SAVISQKPSRDICQRGTSLTIQCQVDSQVTMMFWYRQQPGQSLTLIATANQGSEATYESGFVIDKFPISRPNLTFSTLTVSNMSPEDSSIYLCSVNLHRNTEAFFGQGTRLTVV.

The J gene is TRBJ1-3, the V gene TRBV7-2; D remains unclear. The V end was cut by 1 base, the J end by 0 bases, with 13 bases between. There are 17 residues in the CDR3. Germline CDR1 reads SGHTA; CDR2 reads FQGNSA. Written as DNA, the CDR3 is TGTGCCAGCAGCTTAGTTCCCTCCATGAGCTCTGGAAACACCATATATTTT. Residues: CASSLVPSMSSGNTIYF. Filled out from reference TRBV7-2 and TRBJ1-3, the complete variable domain reads GAGVSQSPSNKVTEKGKDVELRCDPISGHTALYWYRQSLGQGLEFLIYFQGNSAPDKSGLPSDRFSAERTGGSVSTLTIQRTQQEDSAVYLCASSLVPSMSSGNTIYFGEGSWLTVV.

In this sample, this clone turned up a few times. The chain couples TRBV28 to TRBJ2-2; the D gene is possibly TRBD2 (6 bases). CDR1 MDHEN and CDR2 SYDVKM come from the germline V gene. Trimming shortened V by 2 bases and J by 5 bases, and 12 bases separated the two germline ends. This CDR3 is built from 15 residues. The CDR3 reads CASSLIADLTGELFF. CDR3 in DNA: TGTGCCAGCAGTTTAATAGCGGACTTGACCGGGGAGCTGTTTTTT.

This CDR3 is CASSVGLAGEYEQFF. As DNA, the CDR3 is TGTGCCAGCAGCGTAGGACTAGCGGGAGAATATGAGCAGTTCTTC. The genes are TRBV9 and TRBJ2-1; 12 nucleotides agree with TRBD2. This CDR3 has 15 residues. V was clipped by 0 bases and J by 8 bases; unmatched bases: 3. Per the germline V gene, CDR1 is SGDLS and CDR2 is YYNGEE.

The chain carries TRBV28 and TRBJ2-3; the D is unclear. Germline V gene sequence: CDR1 MDHEN, CDR2 SYDVKM. The length of the CDR3 is 13 residues. V dropped 2 bases and J dropped 1 base, with 4 bases sitting between them. CDR3 DNA: TGTGCCAGCAGTTTACCCGGCACAGATACGCAGTATTTT. Translating it yields CASSLPGTDTQYF.

The rearrangement joins TRBV6-5 to TRBJ1-1; no definite D call. The CDR3 has 16 amino acids. The V gene lost 0 bases and the J gene lost 0 bases, with 11 bases spanning the gap. CDR1 is MNHEY, CDR2 SVGAGI, per germline. The CDR3 region has the DNA TGTGCCAGCAGTTACTCGATAGGCGACATGAACACTGAAGCTTTCTTT. Protein sequence: CASSYSIGDMNTEAFF.

The chain links TRBV3-1 (or the pseudogene TRBV3-2) to TRBJ1-2, with 8 bases matching TRBD1. The CDR3 has 14 amino acids. Germline CDR1 and CDR2: LGHDT and YNNKEL (reference sequence). V dropped 4 bases and J dropped 3; count of bases not matched to a gene: 4. The CDR3 DNA reads as TGTGCCAGCAGCCGGACAGGGACGGACTATGGCTACACCTTC. Its protein is CASSRTGTDYGYTF.

The chain uses TRBV6-2 or TRBV6-3 and TRBJ1-1, with D possibly matching TRBD1 (5 bases). The V end lost 5 bases, the J end lost 4 bases, and 17 bases lay between the germline ends. The CDR3 has 15 amino acids. CDR1 is MNHEY, CDR2 SVGEGT, per germline. CDR3 loop: CASSTSGGRVTEAFF. CDR3 bases: TGTGCCAGCAGTACCTCCGGGGGACGGGTCACTGAAGCTTTCTTT.

The table lists this clone with a few counts. This rearrangement joins TRBV20-1 to TRBJ1-1; 8 positions agree with TRBD1. Unmatched junction bases numbered 15, after V lost 3 bases and J lost 3 bases. This CDR3 is 17 amino acids long. Germline V gene lookup returns CDR1 DFQATT and CDR2 SNEGSKA (reference sequence). Here the CDR3 reads CSASKAGGYRLDTEAFF. CDR3 nucleotide sequence: TGCAGTGCTAGTAAAGCAGGGGGCTATAGATTAGACACTGAAGCTTTCTTT.

This clone came up once. The chain is built from TRBV6-5 and TRBJ1-1; tentatively, D is TRBD1 (6 bases). CDR1 is MNHEY, CDR2 SVGAGI, per germline. Trimming left V 6 bases short and J 2 bases short, with 7 bases between. This CDR3 region has 12 residues. CDR3 residues: CASRGTNTEAFF. The CDR3 DNA reads TGTGCCAGCAGGGGGACAAACACTGAAGCTTTCTTT.

This chain connects TRBV5-1 to TRBJ2-1; no firm D call. Trimming stripped 0 bases from V and 4 bases from J, with 5 bases between. The CDR3 runs 13 residues. Germline V CDR1 and CDR2: SGHRS, YFSETQ. CDR3 bases: TGCGCCAGCAGCTTGGGGCAGTACAATGAGCAGTTCTTC. Protein: CASSLGQYNEQFF. The complete variable domain, with remaining parts taken from reference TRBV5-1 and TRBJ2-1, reads KAGVTQTPRYLIKTRGQQVTLSCSPISGHRSVSWYQQTPGQGLQFLFEYFSETQRNKGNFPGRFSGRQFSNSRSEMNVSTLELGDSALYLCASSLGQYNEQFFGPGTRLTVL.